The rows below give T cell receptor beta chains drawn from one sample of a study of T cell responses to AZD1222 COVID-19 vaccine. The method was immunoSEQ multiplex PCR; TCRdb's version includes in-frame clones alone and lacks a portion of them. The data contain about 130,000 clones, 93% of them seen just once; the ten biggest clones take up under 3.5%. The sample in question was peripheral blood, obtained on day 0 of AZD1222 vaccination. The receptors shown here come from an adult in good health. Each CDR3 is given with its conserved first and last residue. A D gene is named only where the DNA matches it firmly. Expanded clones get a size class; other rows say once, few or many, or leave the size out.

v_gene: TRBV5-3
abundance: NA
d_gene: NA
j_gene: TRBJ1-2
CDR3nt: TGTGCCAGAAGCTTGGGTCCACCGGGGGCGGGTAACTATGGCTACACCTTC
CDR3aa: CARSLGPPGAGNYGYTF

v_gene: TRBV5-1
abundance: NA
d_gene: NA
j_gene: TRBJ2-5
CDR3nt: TGCGCCAGCAGAGAAGAGGGGATGTACCAAGAGACCCAGTACTTC
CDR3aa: CASREEGMYQETQYF

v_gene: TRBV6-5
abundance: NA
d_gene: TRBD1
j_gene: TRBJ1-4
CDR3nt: TGTGCCAGCAGCTGGACAGGTCCGTCGGAAAAACTGTTTTTT
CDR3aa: CASSWTGPSEKLFF

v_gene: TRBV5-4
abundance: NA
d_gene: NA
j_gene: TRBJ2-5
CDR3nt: TGTGCCAGCAGCTCGGGGAATGTGGGTTCACAAGAGACCCAGTACTTC
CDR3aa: CASSSGNVGSQETQYF

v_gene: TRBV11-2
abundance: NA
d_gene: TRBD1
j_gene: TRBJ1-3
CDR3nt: TGTGCCAGCAGCTCAAAGATGACAGGGTCTGGAAACACCATATATTTT
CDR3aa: CASSSKMTGSGNTIYF

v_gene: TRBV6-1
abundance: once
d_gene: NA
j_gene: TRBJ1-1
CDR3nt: TGTGCCAGCATCCCTATTGGGCGGTCGAACACTGAAGCTTTCTTT
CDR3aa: CASIPIGRSNTEAFF

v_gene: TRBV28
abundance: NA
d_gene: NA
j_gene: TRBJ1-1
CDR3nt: TGTGCCAGCAGTTACGTCTTATCCGGGGAGAACACTGAAGCTTTCTTT
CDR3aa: CASSYVLSGENTEAFF

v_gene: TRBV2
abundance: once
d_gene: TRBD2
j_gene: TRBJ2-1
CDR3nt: TGTGCCAGCAGTGAATCTAGCGGGAGATACAATGAGCAGTTCTTC
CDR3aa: CASSESSGRYNEQFF

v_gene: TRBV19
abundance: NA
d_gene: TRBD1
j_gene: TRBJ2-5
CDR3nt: TGTGCCAGTAGTATAGAGCGTGACAGGGCGGCGGAGACCCAGTACTTC
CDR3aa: CASSIERDRAAETQYF

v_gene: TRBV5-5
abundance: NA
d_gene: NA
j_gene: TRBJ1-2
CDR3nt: TGTGCCAGCAGCGTTGGCAACAGGGCAAACTATGGCTACACCTTC
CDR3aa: CASSVGNRANYGYTF

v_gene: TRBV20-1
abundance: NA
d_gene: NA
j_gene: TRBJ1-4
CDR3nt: TGCAGTGCTCAGGGGAATGAAAAACTGTTTTTT
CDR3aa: CSAQGNEKLFF

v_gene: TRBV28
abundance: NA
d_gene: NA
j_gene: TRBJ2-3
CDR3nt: TGTGCCAGCAGTATACCCCGACTAGGGCAAGATACGCAGTATTTT
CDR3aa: CASSIPRLGQDTQYF

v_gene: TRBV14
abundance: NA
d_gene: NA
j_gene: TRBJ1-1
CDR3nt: TGTGCCAGCAGCCGCCCTTCCCCGGGACAACATGAAGCTTTCTTT
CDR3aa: CASSRPSPGQHEAFF

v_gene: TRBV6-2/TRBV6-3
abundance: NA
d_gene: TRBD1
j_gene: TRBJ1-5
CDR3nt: TGTGCCAGCAGTTTCCAGGACAGGGAGAGAGAGCCCCAGCATTTT
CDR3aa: CASSFQDREREPQHF

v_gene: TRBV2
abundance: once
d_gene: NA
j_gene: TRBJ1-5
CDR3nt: TGTGCCAGCAGTGATCGGGTTGTTCAGCCCCAGCATTTT
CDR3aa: CASSDRVVQPQHF

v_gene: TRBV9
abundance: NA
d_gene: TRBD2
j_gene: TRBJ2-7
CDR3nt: TGTGCCAGCAGCCCCTGGGCTAGCGGGAGGGGAAAGGTCGAGCAGTACTTC
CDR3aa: CASSPWASGRGKVEQYF

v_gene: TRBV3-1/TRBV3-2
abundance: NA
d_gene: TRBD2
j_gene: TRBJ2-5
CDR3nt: TGTGCCAGCAGCTTGCGGACTAGCGGGAGGGCCTCAGAGACCCAGTACTTC
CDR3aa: CASSLRTSGRASETQYF

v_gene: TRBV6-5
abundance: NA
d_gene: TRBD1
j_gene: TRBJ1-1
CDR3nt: TGTGCCAGCAGTCCCCTGGACAGGGACACTGAAGCTTTCTTT
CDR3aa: CASSPLDRDTEAFF

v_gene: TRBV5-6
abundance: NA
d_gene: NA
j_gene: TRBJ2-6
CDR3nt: TGTGCCAGCAGCTCCCAGGGGGCCAACGTCCTGACTTTC
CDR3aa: CASSSQGANVLTF

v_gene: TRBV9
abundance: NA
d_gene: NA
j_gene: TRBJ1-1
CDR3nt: TGTGCCAGCAGCGCGACAACTATGAACACTGAAGCTTTCTTT
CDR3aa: CASSATTMNTEAFF

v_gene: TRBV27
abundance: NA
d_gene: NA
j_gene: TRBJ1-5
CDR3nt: TGTGCCAGCAGTTTAATAAATAGCAATCAGCCCCAGCATTTT
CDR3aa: CASSLINSNQPQHF

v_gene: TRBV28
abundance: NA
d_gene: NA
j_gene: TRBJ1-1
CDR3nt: TGTGCCAGCTCCCTGTTGGGGGGGGGCACTGAAGCTTTCTTT
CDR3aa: CASSLLGGGTEAFF

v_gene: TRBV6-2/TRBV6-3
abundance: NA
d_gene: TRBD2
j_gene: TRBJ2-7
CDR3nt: TGTGCCAGCAGTTACTCCCCGGGGAGGAGCGGGAGGATGGCCTACGAGCAGTACTTC
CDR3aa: CASSYSPGRSGRMAYEQYF

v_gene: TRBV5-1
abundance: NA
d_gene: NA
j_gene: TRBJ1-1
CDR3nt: TGCGCCAGCACCTACTCGGGAGCCATGAACACTGAAGCTTTCTTT
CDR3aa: CASTYSGAMNTEAFF

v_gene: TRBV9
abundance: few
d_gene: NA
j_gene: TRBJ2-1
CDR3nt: TGTGCCAGCAGCGTGTCAGACCTAAACGGTGAGCAGTTCTTC
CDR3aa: CASSVSDLNGEQFF

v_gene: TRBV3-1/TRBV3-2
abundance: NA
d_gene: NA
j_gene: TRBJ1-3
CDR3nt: TGTGCCAGCAGCCCCCACCCAGCTCGCTCTGGAAACACCATATATTTT
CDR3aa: CASSPHPARSGNTIYF

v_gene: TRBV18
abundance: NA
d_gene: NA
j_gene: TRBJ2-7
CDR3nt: TGTGCCAGCTCACCACTGGGCAGCGGGTATTACGAGCAGTACTTC
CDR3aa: CASSPLGSGYYEQYF

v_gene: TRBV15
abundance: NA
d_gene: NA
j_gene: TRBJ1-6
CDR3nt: TGTGCCACCAGCTTCACTCGTATATCCGATTCACCCCTCCACTTT
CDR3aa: CATSFTRISDSPLHF

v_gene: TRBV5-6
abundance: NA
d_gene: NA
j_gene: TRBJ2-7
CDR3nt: TGTGCCAGCAGCCCCCGGGACACGCTACGGATGCCTCCTCCCTACGAGCAGTACTTC
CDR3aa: CASSPRDTLRMPPPYEQYF

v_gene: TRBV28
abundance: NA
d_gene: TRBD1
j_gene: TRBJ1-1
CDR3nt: TGTGCCAGCGCCGGGACAGGGGGCAGGTGGACTGAAGCTTTCTTT
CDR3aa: CASAGTGGRWTEAFF

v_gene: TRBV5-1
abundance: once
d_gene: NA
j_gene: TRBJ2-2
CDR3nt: TGCGCCAGCAGCTTGCTAGGGACCGGGACTCCCACCGGGGAGCTGTTTTTT
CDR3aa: CASSLLGTGTPTGELFF

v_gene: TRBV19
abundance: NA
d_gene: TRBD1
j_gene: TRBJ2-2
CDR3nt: TGTGCCACCACCACCGGGACAGGGGGTATCGGGGAGCTGTTTTTT
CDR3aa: CATTTGTGGIGELFF

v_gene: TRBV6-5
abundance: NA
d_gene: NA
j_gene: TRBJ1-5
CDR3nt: TGTGCCAGCAAAACAGCTGGCGGCAATCAGCCCCAGCATTTT
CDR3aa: CASKTAGGNQPQHF

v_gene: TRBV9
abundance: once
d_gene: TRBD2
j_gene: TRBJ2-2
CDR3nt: TGTGCCAGCAGCGTAAGCGGGGCGAACACCGGGGAGCTGTTTTTT
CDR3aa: CASSVSGANTGELFF

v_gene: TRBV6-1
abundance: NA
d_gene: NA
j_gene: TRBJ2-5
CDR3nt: TGTGCCAGCAGTGAAGGACAGGCTGGGCAAGAGACCCAGTACTTC
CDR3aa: CASSEGQAGQETQYF

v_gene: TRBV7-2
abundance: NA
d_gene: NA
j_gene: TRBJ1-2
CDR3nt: TGTGCCAGCAGCCCGACGACAGCTAGCTATGGCTACACCTTC
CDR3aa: CASSPTTASYGYTF

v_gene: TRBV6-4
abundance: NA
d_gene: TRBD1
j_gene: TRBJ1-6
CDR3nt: TGTGCCAGCAGACCGACAGGGGGGAATTCACCCCTCCACTTT
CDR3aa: CASRPTGGNSPLHF

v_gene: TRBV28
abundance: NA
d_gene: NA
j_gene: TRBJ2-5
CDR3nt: TGTGCCACCACAGACGTGAGTGTGTGGACCCAGTACTTC
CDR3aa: CATTDVSVWTQYF

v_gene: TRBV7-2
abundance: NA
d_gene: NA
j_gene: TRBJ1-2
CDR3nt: TGTGCCAGCAGCTTAGACAGGAGCTATGGCTACACCTTC
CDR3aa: CASSLDRSYGYTF

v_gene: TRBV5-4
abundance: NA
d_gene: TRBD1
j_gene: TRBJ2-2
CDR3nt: TGTGCCAGCAGCTTGGGTGACAGGGCGGGCACCGGGGAGCTGTTTTTT
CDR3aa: CASSLGDRAGTGELFF

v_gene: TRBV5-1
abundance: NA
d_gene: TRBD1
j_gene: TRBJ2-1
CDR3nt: TGCGCCAGCAGCACAATTAGACAGGGTAATTTAGATGAGCAGTTCTTC
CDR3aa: CASSTIRQGNLDEQFF

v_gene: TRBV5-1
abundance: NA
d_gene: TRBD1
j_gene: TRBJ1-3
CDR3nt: TGCGCCAGCAGCGCGGACAGGCGAGGAAACACCATATATTTT
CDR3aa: CASSADRRGNTIYF

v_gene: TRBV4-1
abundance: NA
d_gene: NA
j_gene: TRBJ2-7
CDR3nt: TGCGCCAGCAGCCAAGAATTAGCAGGAGTAGCGACCCCCTACGAGCAGTACTTC
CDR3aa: CASSQELAGVATPYEQYF

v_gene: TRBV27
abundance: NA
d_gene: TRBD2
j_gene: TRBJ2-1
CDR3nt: TGTGCCAGCACACCGGCTAGCGGGACTTACTACAATGAGCAGTTCTTC
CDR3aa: CASTPASGTYYNEQFF

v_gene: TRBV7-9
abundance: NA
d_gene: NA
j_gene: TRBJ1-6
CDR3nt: TGTGCCAGCAGCACGGAGGGGTCACCCCTCCACTTT
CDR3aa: CASSTEGSPLHF

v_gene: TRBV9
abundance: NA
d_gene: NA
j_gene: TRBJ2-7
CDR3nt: TGTGCCAGCAGCGTGGACGTGGCCCACGAGCAGTACTTC
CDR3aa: CASSVDVAHEQYF

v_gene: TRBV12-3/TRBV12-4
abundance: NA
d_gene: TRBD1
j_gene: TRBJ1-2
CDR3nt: TGTGCCAGCAGTTCAGGGACAGGACTGGGCTACACCTTC
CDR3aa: CASSSGTGLGYTF

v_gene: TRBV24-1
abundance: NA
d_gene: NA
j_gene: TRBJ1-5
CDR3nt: TGTGCCACCACCCTTTTCAGCGGACATCAGCCCCAGCATTTT
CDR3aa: CATTLFSGHQPQHF

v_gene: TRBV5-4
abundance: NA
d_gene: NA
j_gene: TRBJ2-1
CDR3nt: TGTGCCAGCAGCTTGGTTGGGGGGTTGTCCTACAATGAGCAGTTCTTC
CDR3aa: CASSLVGGLSYNEQFF

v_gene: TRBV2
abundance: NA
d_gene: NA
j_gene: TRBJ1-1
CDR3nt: TGTGCCAGCAGGTCCCACACCATTGAACCGAACACTGAAGCTTTCTTT
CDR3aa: CASRSHTIEPNTEAFF

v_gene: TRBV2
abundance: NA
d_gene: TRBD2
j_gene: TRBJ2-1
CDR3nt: TGTGCCAGCAGGGAGGTGAGACTAGCGACCCCCCAAGGTGAGCAGTTCTTC
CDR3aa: CASREVRLATPQGEQFF

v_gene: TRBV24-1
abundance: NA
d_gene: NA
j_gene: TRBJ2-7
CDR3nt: TGTGCCACCAGTGCTCCTTGGGACTCCGAGCAGTACTTC
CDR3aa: CATSAPWDSEQYF

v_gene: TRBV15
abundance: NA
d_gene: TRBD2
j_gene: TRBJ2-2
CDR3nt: TGTGCCACCAGCTCCCTAGCGGGAGTTCCCTCCGGGGAGCTGTTTTTT
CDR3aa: CATSSLAGVPSGELFF